This T cell receptor (beta chain) derives from a study of T cell changes during pregnancy in multiple sclerosis. The CDR3 length is 16 residues. The germline V gene has CDR1 WSHSY and CDR2 SAAADI. Trimming shortened V by 0 bases and J by 10 bases, and 16 bases separated the two germline ends. Assay used: immunoSEQ multiplex PCR; TCRdb lists only in-frame clones, some missing. The sample consists of 35,000 to 45,000 clones, approximately 93% of them appearing once. This chain connects TRBV10-2 to TRBJ1-6; tentatively, D is TRBD1 (6 bases). The receptor was derived from a female donor with multiple sclerosis, enrolled in a pregnancy study. The source was CD4+ T cells from peripheral blood mononuclear cells, collected in the first trimester of pregnancy. Written as DNA, the CDR3 is TGCGCCAGCAGTGAGTCGAAGCGCCAGGGGATCTCACCCCTCCACTTT. Its translation is CASSESKRQGISPLHF.